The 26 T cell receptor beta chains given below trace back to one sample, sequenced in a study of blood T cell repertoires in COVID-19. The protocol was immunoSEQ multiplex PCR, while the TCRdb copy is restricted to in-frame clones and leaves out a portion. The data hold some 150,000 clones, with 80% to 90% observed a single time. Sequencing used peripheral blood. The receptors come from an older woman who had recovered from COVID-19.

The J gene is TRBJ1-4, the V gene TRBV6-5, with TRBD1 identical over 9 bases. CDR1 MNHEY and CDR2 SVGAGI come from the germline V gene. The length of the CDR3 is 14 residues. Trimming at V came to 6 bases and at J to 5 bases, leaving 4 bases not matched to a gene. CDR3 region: CASRQGQGNEKLFF. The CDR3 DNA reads TGTGCCAGCAGACAGGGACAGGGAAATGAAAAACTGTTTTTT.

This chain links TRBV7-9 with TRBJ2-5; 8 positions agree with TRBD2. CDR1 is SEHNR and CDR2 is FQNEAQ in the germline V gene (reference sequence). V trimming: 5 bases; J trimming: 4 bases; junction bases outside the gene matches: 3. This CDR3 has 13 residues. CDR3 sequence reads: CASSLSGVETQYF. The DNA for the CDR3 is TGTGCCAGCAGCCTTAGCGGGGTAGAGACCCAGTACTTC.

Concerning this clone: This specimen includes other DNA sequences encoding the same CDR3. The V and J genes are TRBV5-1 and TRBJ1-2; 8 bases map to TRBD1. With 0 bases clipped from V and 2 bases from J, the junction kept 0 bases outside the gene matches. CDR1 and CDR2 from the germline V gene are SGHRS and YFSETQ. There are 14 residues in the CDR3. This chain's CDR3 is CASSLDRGNYGYTF. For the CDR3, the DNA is TGCGCCAGCAGCTTGGACAGGGGGAACTATGGCTACACCTTC.

The DNA for the CDR3 is TGTGCCAGCAGCTTACCTAGCTCAGTCGAGCAGTTCTTC. Amino acids: CASSLPSSVEQFF. This chain joins TRBV11-1 and TRBJ2-1; D possibly corresponds to TRBD2 (5 bases). Germline loops: CDR1 SGHAT, CDR2 FQDESV (reference sequence). CDR3 length equals 13 residues. V was clipped by 2 bases and J by 10 bases, with 12 bases between them.

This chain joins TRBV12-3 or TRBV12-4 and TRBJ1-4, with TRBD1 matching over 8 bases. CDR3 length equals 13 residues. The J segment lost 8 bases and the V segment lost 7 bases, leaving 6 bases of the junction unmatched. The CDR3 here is CASKQGAREKLFF. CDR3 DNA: TGTGCCAGCAAGCAGGGGGCTCGGGAAAAACTGTTTTTT.

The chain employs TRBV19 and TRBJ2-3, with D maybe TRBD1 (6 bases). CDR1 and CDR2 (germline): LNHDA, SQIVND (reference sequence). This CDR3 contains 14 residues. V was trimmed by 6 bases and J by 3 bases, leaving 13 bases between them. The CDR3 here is CASSRTTGTDTQYF. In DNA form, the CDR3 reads TGTGCCAGTAGCCGAACCACAGGGACAGATACGCAGTATTTT.

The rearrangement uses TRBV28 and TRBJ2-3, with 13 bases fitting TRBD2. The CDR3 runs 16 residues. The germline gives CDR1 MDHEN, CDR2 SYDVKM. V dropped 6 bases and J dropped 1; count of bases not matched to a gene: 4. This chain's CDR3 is CASRPGTSGGTDTQYF. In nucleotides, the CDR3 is TGTGCCAGCAGGCCCGGGACTAGCGGGGGCACAGATACGCAGTATTTT. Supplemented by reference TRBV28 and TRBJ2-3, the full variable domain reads DVKVTQSSRYLVKRTGEKVFLECVQDMDHENMFWYRQDPGLGLRLIYFSYDVKMKEKGDIPEGYSVSREKKERFSLILESASTNQTSMYLCASRPGTSGGTDTQYFGPGTRLTVL.

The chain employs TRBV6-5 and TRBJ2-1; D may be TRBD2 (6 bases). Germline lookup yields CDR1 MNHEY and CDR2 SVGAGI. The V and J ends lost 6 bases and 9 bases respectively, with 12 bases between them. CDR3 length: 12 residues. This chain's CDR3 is CASRFPRGEQFF. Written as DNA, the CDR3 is TGTGCCAGCAGGTTCCCGCGGGGTGAGCAGTTCTTC.

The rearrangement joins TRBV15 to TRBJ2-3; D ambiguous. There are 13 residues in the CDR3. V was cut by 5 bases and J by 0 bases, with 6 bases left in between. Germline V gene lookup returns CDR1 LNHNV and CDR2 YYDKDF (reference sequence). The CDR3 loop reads CATSAYSTDTQYF. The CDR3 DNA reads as TGTGCCACCAGCGCCTATAGCACAGATACGCAGTATTTT.

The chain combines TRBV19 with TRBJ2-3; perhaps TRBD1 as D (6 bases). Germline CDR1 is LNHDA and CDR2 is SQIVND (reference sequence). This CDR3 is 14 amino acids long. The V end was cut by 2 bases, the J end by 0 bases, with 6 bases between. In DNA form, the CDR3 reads TGTGCCAGTAGTATAAGGGGGAGCACAGATACGCAGTATTTT. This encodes CASSIRGSTDTQYF.

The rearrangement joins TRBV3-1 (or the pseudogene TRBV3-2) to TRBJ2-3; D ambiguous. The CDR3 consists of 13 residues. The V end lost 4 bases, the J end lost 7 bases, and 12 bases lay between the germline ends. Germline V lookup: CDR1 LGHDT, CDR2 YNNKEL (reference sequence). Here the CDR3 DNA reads TGTGCCAGCAGCCCTCTCACATCGAATACGCAGTATTTT. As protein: CASSPLTSNTQYF.

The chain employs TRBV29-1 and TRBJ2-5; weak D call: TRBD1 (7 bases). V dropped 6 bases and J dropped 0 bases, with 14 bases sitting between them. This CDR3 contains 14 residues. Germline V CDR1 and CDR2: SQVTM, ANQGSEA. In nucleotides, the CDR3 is TGCAGCGTGGCCCGCGGGACAGACCAAGAGACCCAGTACTTC. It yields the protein CSVARGTDQETQYF.

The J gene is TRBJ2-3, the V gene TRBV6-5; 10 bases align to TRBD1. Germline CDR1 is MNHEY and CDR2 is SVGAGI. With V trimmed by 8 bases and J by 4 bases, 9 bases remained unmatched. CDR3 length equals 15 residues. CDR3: CASLTDRGGADTQYF. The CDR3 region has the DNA TGTGCCAGCCTGACGGACAGGGGGGGGGCAGATACGCAGTATTTT.

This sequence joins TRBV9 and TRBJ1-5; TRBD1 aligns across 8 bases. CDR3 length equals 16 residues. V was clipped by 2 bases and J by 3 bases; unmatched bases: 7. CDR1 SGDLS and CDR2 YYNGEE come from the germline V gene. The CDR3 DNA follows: TGTGCCAGCAGCGTGGGGGGACAGGAGAACAATCAGCCCCAGCATTTT. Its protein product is CASSVGGQENNQPQHF.

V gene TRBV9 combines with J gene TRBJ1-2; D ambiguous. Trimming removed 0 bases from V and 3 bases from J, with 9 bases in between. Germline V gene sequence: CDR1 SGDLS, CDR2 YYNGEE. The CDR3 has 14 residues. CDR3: CASSVATADYGYTF. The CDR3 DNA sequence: TGTGCCAGCAGCGTAGCTACAGCGGACTATGGCTACACCTTC.

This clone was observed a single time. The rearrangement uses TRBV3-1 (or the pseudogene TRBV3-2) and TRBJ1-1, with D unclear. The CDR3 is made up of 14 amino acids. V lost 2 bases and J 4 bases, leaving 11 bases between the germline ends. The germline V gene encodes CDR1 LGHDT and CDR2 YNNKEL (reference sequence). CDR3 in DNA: TGTGCCAGCAGCCAACTGGAAGGGAGCACTGAAGCTTTCTTT. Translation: CASSQLEGSTEAFF.

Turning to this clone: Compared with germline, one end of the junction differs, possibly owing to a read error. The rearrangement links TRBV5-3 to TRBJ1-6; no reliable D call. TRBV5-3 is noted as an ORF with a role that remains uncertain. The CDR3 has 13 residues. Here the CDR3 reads CARSLAYDSPLHF. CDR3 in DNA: TGTGCCAGAAGCTTGGCCTATGATTCACCCCTCCACTTT.

CDR3 residues: CASSFGQGSAEQYF. The CDR3 coding sequence is TGCGCCAGCAGTTTTGGCCAGGGAAGTGCCGAGCAGTACTTC. J is TRBJ2-7 and V is TRBV5-1; perhaps TRBD1 as D (5 bases). The V gene lost 5 bases and the J gene lost 6 bases, with 18 bases spanning the gap. This CDR3 spans 14 amino acids. Germline CDR1 reads SGHRS; CDR2 reads YFSETQ.

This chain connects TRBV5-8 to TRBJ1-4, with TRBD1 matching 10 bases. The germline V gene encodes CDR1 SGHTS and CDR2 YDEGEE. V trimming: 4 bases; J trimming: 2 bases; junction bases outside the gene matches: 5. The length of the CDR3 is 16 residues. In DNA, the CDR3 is TGTGCCAGCAGCCGGGGACAGGGGAAGACTAATGAAAAACTGTTTTTT. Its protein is CASSRGQGKTNEKLFF.

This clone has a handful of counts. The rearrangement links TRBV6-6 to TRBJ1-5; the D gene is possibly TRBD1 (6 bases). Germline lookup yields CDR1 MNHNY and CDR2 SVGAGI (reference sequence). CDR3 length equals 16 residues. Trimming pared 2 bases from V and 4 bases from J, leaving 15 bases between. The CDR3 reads CASSYPYRVGNQPQHF. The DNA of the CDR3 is TGTGCCAGCAGTTACCCTTACAGGGTTGGGAATCAGCCCCAGCATTTT.

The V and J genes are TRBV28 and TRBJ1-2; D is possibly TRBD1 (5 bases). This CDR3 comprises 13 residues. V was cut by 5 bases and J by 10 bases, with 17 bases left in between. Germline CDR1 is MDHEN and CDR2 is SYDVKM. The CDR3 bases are TGTGCCAGCAGTCCCGTTGGGGGGAACGACTACACCTTC. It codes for CASSPVGGNDYTF.

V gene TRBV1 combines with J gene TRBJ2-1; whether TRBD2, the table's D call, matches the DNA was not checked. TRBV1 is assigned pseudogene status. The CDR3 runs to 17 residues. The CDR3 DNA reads TGCACCAGCAGCCAAGATCGTTGGTTTCGGGTTTATGGTGAGCAGTTCTTC. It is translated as CTSSQDRWFRVYGEQFF.

CDR3 nucleotides: TGCAGCGTTGAACTTAGCGGCGACTCTTACAATGAGCAGTTCTTC. Protein: CSVELSGDSYNEQFF. This rearrangement joins TRBV29-1 to TRBJ2-1, with D perhaps TRBD2 (6 bases). The CDR3 length is 15 residues. Germline V CDR1 and CDR2: SQVTM, ANQGSEA. The V end lost 2 bases, the J end lost 4 bases, and 15 bases lay between the germline ends.

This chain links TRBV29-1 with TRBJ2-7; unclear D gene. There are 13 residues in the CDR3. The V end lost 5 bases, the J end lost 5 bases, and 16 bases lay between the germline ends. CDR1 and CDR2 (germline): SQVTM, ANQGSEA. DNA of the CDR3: TGCAGCGTTATCTTTACTTCTGCCCACGAGCAGTACTTC. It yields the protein CSVIFTSAHEQYF.

The DNA of the CDR3 is TGTGCCAGCAGTCAAGCGGGGGGGCAGGTCACAGATACGCAGTATTTT. Translated: CASSQAGGQVTDTQYF. The chain is built from TRBV27 and TRBJ2-3; 10 nucleotides align to TRBD2. CDR3 length equals 16 residues. Losses at the gene ends were 5 bases for V and 2 bases for J; bases not matched to a gene: 7. CDR1 MNHEY and CDR2 SMNVEV come from the germline V gene (reference sequence).

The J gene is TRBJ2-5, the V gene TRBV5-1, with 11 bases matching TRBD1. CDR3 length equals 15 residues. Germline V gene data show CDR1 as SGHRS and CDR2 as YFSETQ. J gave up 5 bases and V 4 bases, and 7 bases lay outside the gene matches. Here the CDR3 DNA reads TGCGCCAGCAGCGACGGGACAGGGGGACGGGAGACCCAGTACTTC. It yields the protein CASSDGTGGRETQYF.